The 25 T cell receptor beta chains reported below all come from one sample, sequenced in a study of T cells in women clearing cervical HPV infection. The repertoire was sequenced with immunoSEQ multiplex PCR; TCRdb's copy has only in-frame clones and lacks some. The table lists 30,000 to 40,000 clones. The sample taken for sequencing was blood buffy coat. Every receptor here comes from a woman between 18 and 69 years old with a cervical HPV16 infection that either progressed to CIN3+ or cleared (not recorded which).

In regard to this clone: Coverage ceases 3 residues before the CDR3 finishes, and the germline J gene fills in the end. V is TRBV20-1 and J is TRBJ2-4; D may be TRBD1 (5 bases). Germline V CDR1 and CDR2: DFQATT, SNEGSKA (reference sequence). This CDR3 is built from 13 residues. The covered CDR3 bases are TGCAGTGCTAGAAGACAGCCCAATCAGCCT. Its protein is CSARRQPNQP. The full CDR3 protein is CSARRQPNQPQYF.

Notes on this clone: The CDR3 is cut off 3 residues early in the read; its end comes from the germline J gene. This sequence joins TRBV5-1 and TRBJ2-1, with 11 bases that match TRBD2. In germline, CDR1 is SGHRS, CDR2 YFSETQ. This CDR3 is built from 14 residues. V gave up 7 bases and J gave up 4 bases; unmatched junction bases: 4. The DNA read from the CDR3 is TGCGCCAGCCAGTTAGCGGGAGGGTACAATGAG. Translating gives CASQLAGGYNE. The full CDR3 protein reads CASQLAGGYNEQFF.

Turning to this clone: Sequencing ends 3 residues short of the CDR3 end; the germline J gene provides the rest. The chain joins TRBV2 to TRBJ2-3; maybe TRBD2 (6 bases). The V gene lost 2 bases and the J gene lost 3 bases, with 12 bases spanning the gap. Germline CDR1 is SNHLY and CDR2 is FYNNEI. The CDR3 covers 15 residues. This CDR3 is CASSEQRGRTDTQYF. The covered CDR3 bases are TGTGCCAGCAGTGAACAACGGGGGAGGACAGATACG.

To note about this clone: The CDR3 goes on 3 residues after the read ends, and that part is filled in from the germline J gene. This sequence joins TRBV5-1 and TRBJ1-1, with D maybe TRBD1 (6 bases). The germline V gene has CDR1 SGHRS and CDR2 YFSETQ. The CDR3 extends over 13 amino acids. Incomplete CDR3 DNA: TGCGCCAGCAGCTTGGCGGGGACAAAAGCA. Translating gives CASSLAGTKA. The entire CDR3 is CASSLAGTKAAFF.

Note on this clone: The read gets to within 3 residues of the CDR3 end, and the germline J gene fills in the rest. The chain carries TRBV5-1 and TRBJ2-1; 12 bases are shared with TRBD2. Germline loops: CDR1 SGHRS, CDR2 YFSETQ. The CDR3 is made up of 18 amino acids. J gave up 2 bases and V 2 bases, and 8 bases lay outside the gene matches. CDR3 DNA, as far as it was read: TGCGCCAGCAGCTTTGGTGAGCTAGCGGGAGGGCCCTACAATGAG. Translated, it gives CASSFGELAGGPYNE. The full CDR3 reads CASSFGELAGGPYNEQFF.

With regard to this clone: The missing CDR3 end, 3 residues past where the read stops, is filled in from the germline J gene. Other DNA sequences in this sample translate to the same CDR3. The V and J genes are TRBV20-1 and TRBJ2-2, with a possible D match to TRBD1 (6 bases). Germline assignment: CDR1 DFQATT and CDR2 SNEGSKA (reference sequence). There are 13 residues in the CDR3. Trimming removed 5 bases at V and 4 bases at J, with 11 bases between. The CDR3 loop is CSAPGQLTGELFF. Incomplete CDR3 DNA: TGCAGTGCTCCGGGACAACTCACCGGGGAG.

Turning to this clone: The sequence runs out 3 residues before the end of the CDR3; the remainder is reconstructed from the germline J gene. The V gene is TRBV19, the J gene TRBJ2-7; D gene ambiguous. V gave up 0 bases and J gave up 3 bases, with 12 bases separating them. Germline CDR1 reads LNHDA; CDR2 reads SQIVND (reference sequence). This CDR3 region has 15 residues. The part of the CDR3 DNA that was read is TGTGCCAGTAGTATAGATCTTCTCAGGTTCTACGAG. Amino acid sequence: CASSIDLLRFYE. The CDR3 reads in full as CASSIDLLRFYEQYF.

Remarks on this clone: Read coverage stops 3 residues before the CDR3 terminus; the germline J gene supplies the remainder. J is TRBJ2-1 and V is TRBV5-6; D possibly corresponds to TRBD2 (6 bases). Germline V CDR1 and CDR2: SGHDT, YYEEEE. V was shortened by 0 bases and J by 5 bases, with 9 bases between the two germline ends. CDR3 size: 14 residues. The sequenced CDR3 bases are TGTGCCAGCAGCTTGGACGGGGGTGACAATGAG. Amino acid sequence: CASSLDGGDNE. The full CDR3 reads CASSLDGGDNEQFF. Filled out from reference TRBV5-6 and TRBJ2-1, the complete variable domain reads DAGVTQSPTHLIKTRGQQVTLRCSPKSGHDTVSWYQQALGQGPQFIFQYYEEEERQRGNFPDRFSGHQFPNYSSELNVNALLLGDSALYLCASSLDGGDNEQFFGPGTRLTVL.

Worth noting for this clone: Read sequence stops 3 residues before the CDR3 end, and the germline J gene provides the missing end. The rearrangement links TRBV7-9 to TRBJ2-3; 8 bases are shared with TRBD2. The ends lost 5 bases at V and 4 bases at J; junction bases unmatched: 5. This CDR3 comprises 14 residues. The germline gives CDR1 SEHNR, CDR2 FQNEAQ (reference sequence). CDR3: CASSPGGGPDTQYF. The sequenced part of the CDR3 DNA is TGTGCCAGCAGCCCCGGCGGGGGGCCAGATACG.

Note on this clone: The read falls 3 residues short of the CDR3 end, and the missing part is taken from the germline J gene. The V call is TRBV7-2, the J call TRBJ2-4; 10 bases are shared with TRBD2. This CDR3 region has 15 residues. CDR1 and CDR2 (germline): SGHTA, FQGNSA. The CDR3 sequence is CASSHASGRGETQYF. The sequenced part of the CDR3 DNA is TGTGCCAGCAGCCACGCTAGCGGGAGAGGAGAGACT.

In regard to this clone: The read terminates 3 residues ahead of where the CDR3 ends, so the germline J gene completes it. The chain uses TRBV5-6 and TRBJ2-1; D is perhaps TRBD2 (5 bases). CDR3 length: 12 residues. In germline, CDR1 is SGHDT, CDR2 YYEEEE. Trimming shortened V by 9 bases and J by 9 bases, and 16 bases separated the two germline ends. The part of the CDR3 DNA that was read is TGTGCCACTTCTAGTTCTGGAGGTGAG. Its translation is CATSSSGGE. The whole CDR3 protein is CATSSSGGEQFF. The variable domain in full, with the rest retrieved from reference TRBV5-6 and TRBJ2-1, is DAGVTQSPTHLIKTRGQQVTLRCSPKSGHDTVSWYQQALGQGPQFIFQYYEEEERQRGNFPDRFSGHQFPNYSSELNVNALLLGDSALYLCATSSSGGEQFFGPGTRLTVL.

Notes on this clone: The read falls 3 residues short of the CDR3 end, and the missing part is taken from the germline J gene. The V gene is TRBV7-9, the J gene TRBJ2-5; 9 nucleotides match TRBD1. With V trimmed by 5 bases and J by 5 bases, 6 bases remained unmatched. CDR1 and CDR2 (germline): SEHNR, FQNEAQ (reference sequence). This CDR3 is 14 amino acids long. The DNA read from the CDR3 is TGTGCCAGCAGCCGATCACAGGGGGCTGAGACC. This gives the protein CASSRSQGAET. In full, the CDR3 reads CASSRSQGAETQYF.

A word on this clone: Read coverage stops 3 residues before the CDR3 terminus; the germline J gene supplies the remainder. The chain has TRBV10-3 and TRBJ2-7; D possibly corresponds to TRBD2 (7 bases). With 4 bases removed from V and 3 bases from J, the gap between germline ends came to 10 bases. CDR3 length equals 13 residues. The germline V gene has CDR1 ENHRY and CDR2 SYGVKD. The CDR3 loop is CAISGGGGYEQYF. The sequenced part of the CDR3 DNA is TGTGCCATCAGTGGGGGAGGGGGCTACGAG.

Of note for this clone: The CDR3 end is not reached by the read, which stops 3 residues before it; the germline J gene fills it in. The V call is TRBV5-6, the J call TRBJ1-2; D perhaps matches TRBD1 (5 bases). This CDR3 has 15 residues. Trimming cost V 0 bases and J 5 bases, with 14 bases left between them. The V gene's germline CDR1 is SGHDT and CDR2 YYEEEE. The DNA read from the CDR3 is TGTGCCAGCAGCTTGGCCGGGGACTTGTCTTATGGC. It translates to CASSLAGDLSYG. The entire CDR3 protein is CASSLAGDLSYGYTF.

Concerning this clone itself: The read gets to within 3 residues of the CDR3 end, and the germline J gene fills in the rest. The chain has TRBV7-9 and TRBJ1-2, with a possible D match to TRBD1 (6 bases). Germline values: CDR1 SEHNR, CDR2 FQNEAQ (reference sequence). This CDR3 is built from 15 residues. CDR3 bases read: TGTGCCAGCAGCTTTGTTGGCGGGGGCTCCTACGAC. It yields the protein CASSFVGGGSYD. The entire CDR3 protein is CASSFVGGGSYDYTF.

Worth noting for this clone: The observed sequence ends 3 residues before the CDR3 terminus, with the missing tail filled in from the germline J gene. V and J are TRBV5-1 and TRBJ2-1; D is unresolved. The CDR3 is 13 residues long. Trimming removed 0 bases from V and 5 bases from J, with 6 bases in between. In germline, CDR1 is SGHRS, CDR2 YFSETQ. The sequenced part of the CDR3 DNA is TGCGCCAGCAGCTTGGAAATCGACAATGAG. Its translation: CASSLEIDNE. The full-length CDR3 reads as CASSLEIDNEQFF.

As to this clone: The CDR3 end is not reached by the read, which stops 3 residues before it; the germline J gene fills it in. The chain combines TRBV19 with TRBJ1-1; D perhaps matches TRBD1 (6 bases). The CDR3 runs 12 residues. Germline V gene data show CDR1 as LNHDA and CDR2 as SQIVND (reference sequence). CDR3 sequence reads: CASSIAAGEAFF. The sequenced part of the CDR3 DNA is TGTGCCAGTAGTATAGCGGCAGGGGAG.

A word on this clone: The sequenced fragment ends 3 residues before the CDR3 boundary, so the rest is inferred from the germline J gene. The chain couples TRBV6-4 to TRBJ2-1; 10 bases align to TRBD2. The V segment lost 2 bases and the J segment 6 bases; nucleotides outside the gene matches: 4. The germline V gene encodes CDR1 MRHNA and CDR2 SNTAGT. The CDR3 is 15 residues long. CDR3 amino acids: CASSDSGGAINEQFF. CDR3 bases read: TGTGCCAGCAGTGACAGCGGGGGGGCTATCAATGAG.

Comment on this clone: The CDR3 goes on 3 residues after the read ends, and that part is filled in from the germline J gene. The genes are TRBV5-6 and TRBJ1-2; 7 bases align to TRBD1. The CDR3 sequence is 12 residues long. Germline V lookup: CDR1 SGHDT, CDR2 YYEEEE. CDR3 sequence: CASSFGGGGYTF. The sequenced part of the CDR3 DNA is TGTGCCAGCAGCTTTGGAGGGGGCGGC.

In regard to this clone: Sequencing ends 3 residues short of the CDR3 end; the germline J gene provides the rest. The chain links TRBV20-1 to TRBJ1-1; maybe TRBD1 (6 bases). V lost 0 bases and J 1 base, leaving 12 bases between the germline ends. This CDR3 has 15 amino acids. Germline-derived CDR1 and CDR2 are DFQATT and SNEGSKA (reference sequence). CDR3 in amino acids: CSARDIQGRNTEAFF. Partial CDR3 DNA: TGCAGTGCTAGAGATATACAGGGACGGAACACTGAA.

A remark on this clone: With the read ending 3 residues before the CDR3 end, the germline J gene is used to fill in that end. The chain uses TRBV20-1 and TRBJ2-1, with TRBD2 identical over 8 bases. Germline V gives CDR1 DFQATT, CDR2 SNEGSKA (reference sequence). The CDR3 runs to 15 residues. The J segment lost 4 bases and the V segment lost 4 bases, leaving 9 bases of the junction unmatched. The CDR3 bases that were read are TGCAGTGCTACCCCCTCGGGGGGGCGTTACAATGAG. This encodes CSATPSGGRYNE. The full CDR3 is CSATPSGGRYNEQFF.

A word on this clone: The read ends 3 residues shy of where the CDR3 ends; the end is completed using the germline J gene. The chain links TRBV19 to TRBJ1-2, with D unclear. The CDR3 runs 14 residues. With 5 bases removed from V and 0 bases from J, the gap between germline ends came to 10 bases. Germline V lookup: CDR1 LNHDA, CDR2 SQIVND (reference sequence). CDR3 bases read: TGTGCCAGTAGTCCCCGCGGGGCTAACTATGGC. Its translation is CASSPRGANYG. In full, the CDR3 reads CASSPRGANYGYTF.

Concerning this clone: The read comes to an end 3 residues before the CDR3 does, leaving the germline J gene to fill in the end. This same CDR3 is encoded by further DNA sequences in the sample. This chain uses TRBV5-1 with TRBJ2-3; maybe TRBD1 (6 bases). Germline-derived CDR1 and CDR2 are SGHRS and YFSETQ. V was shortened by 0 bases and J by 1 base, with 9 bases between the two germline ends. CDR3 length: 15 amino acids. CDR3: CASSLVGGGTDTQYF. The covered CDR3 bases are TGCGCCAGCAGCTTGGTAGGGGGAGGCACAGATACG.

Comments on this clone: The sequenced fragment ends 3 residues before the CDR3 boundary, so the rest is inferred from the germline J gene. The gene calls are TRBV20-1 and TRBJ2-3; 10 nucleotides agree with TRBD2. The CDR3 has 16 amino acids. The trim removed 3 bases at V and 1 base at J, leaving 7 bases unmatched. In germline, CDR1 is DFQATT, CDR2 SNEGSKA (reference sequence). Partial CDR3 DNA: TGCAGTGCTAGGCCCCTTGGACTAGCGGGCACAGATACG. Its protein is CSARPLGLAGTDT. The full CDR3 protein reads CSARPLGLAGTDTQYF.

Details on this clone: The read halts 3 residues ahead of the CDR3 end, with the missing end drawn from the germline J gene. V gene TRBV6-2 or TRBV6-3 combines with J gene TRBJ2-1, with 13 nucleotides matching TRBD2. The germline CDR1 and CDR2 sequences are MNHEY and SVGEGT. The trim removed 5 bases at V and 8 bases at J, leaving 3 bases unmatched. The CDR3 has 14 amino acids. The CDR3 protein is CASSRLAGGDEQFF. The sequenced CDR3 bases are TGTGCCAGCAGTAGACTAGCGGGAGGCGATGAG.